A selection of T cell receptor beta chains follows, all from one sample in a study of neoadjuvant nivolumab and ipilimumab in lung cancer. Profiled with immunoSEQ multiplex PCR; TCRdb holds only in-frame clones, not every one. The data show around 20,000 clones, with 75% to 85% seen just once and around 7% held by the top ten. The sequencing used tumor tissue, collected after neoadjuvant nivolumab, alone or with ipilimumab, at or shortly before surgery. The receptors come from an adult with non-small cell lung cancer. Both conserved end residues are part of each CDR3. A D gene is named only where the DNA matches it firmly. Some rows mark clone size as missing; the rest say once, few, many or name a class of expanded clone.

clone_size | d_call | j_call | v_call | cdr3_aa | cdr3_nt
NA | NA | TRBJ2-3 | TRBV7-9 | CASRLGKVADTQYF | TGTGCCAGCAGACTCGGGAAGGTTGCAGATACGCAGTATTTT
NA | NA | TRBJ1-1 | TRBV7-3 | CASSLEEWTEAFF | TGTGCCAGCAGCTTAGAGGAATGGACTGAAGCTTTCTTT
NA | NA | TRBJ1-1 | TRBV5-4 | CASSLQRMNTEAFF | TGTGCCAGCAGCTTGCAGCGTATGAACACTGAAGCTTTCTTT
medium-sized | NA | TRBJ1-1 | TRBV5-1 | CASSLVRGRQGEAFF | TGCGCCAGCAGCTTGGTGAGGGGTCGGCAGGGTGAAGCTTTCTTT
NA | TRBD1 | TRBJ1-1 | TRBV7-8 | CASSLGGYRGRKDTEAFF | TGTGCCAGCAGCTTAGGTGGGTACAGGGGGCGCAAGGATACTGAAGCTTTCTTT
NA | NA | TRBJ1-2 | TRBV5-1 | CASSLDRSGSYGYTF | TGCGCCAGCAGCTTAGATAGGTCCGGGTCCTATGGCTACACCTTC
few | NA | TRBJ2-4 | TRBV5-8 | CASSFSGLGNIQYF | TGTGCCAGCAGCTTTTCGGGTTTAGGAAACATTCAGTACTTC
NA | NA | TRBJ1-5 | TRBV9 | CASSGRGGFNQPQHF | TGTGCCAGCAGCGGTCGGGGCGGATTCAATCAGCCCCAGCATTTT
NA | TRBD2 | TRBJ2-4 | TRBV15 | CATSRDLGLAQAKNIQYF | TGTGCCACCAGCAGAGATCTCGGACTAGCGCAAGCCAAAAACATTCAGTACTTC
NA | NA | TRBJ2-6 | TRBV7-9 | CASSHTRTGANVLTF | TGTGCCAGCAGCCACACACGAACTGGGGCCAACGTCCTGACTTTC
NA | TRBD1 | TRBJ1-3 | TRBV6-1 | CASSGWDRGFGNTIYF | TGTGCCAGCAGTGGTTGGGACAGGGGTTTTGGAAACACCATATATTTT
NA | NA | TRBJ2-2 | TRBV6-4 | CASSAEQYTGELFF | TGTGCCAGCAGTGCCGAACAGTACACCGGGGAGCTGTTTTTT
few | TRBD1 | TRBJ1-1 | TRBV9 | CASSVGQGRNTEAFF | TGTGCCAGCAGCGTAGGACAGGGTAGGAACACTGAAGCTTTCTTT
few | NA | TRBJ2-7 | TRBV19 | CASSPQGQPYEQYF | TGTGCCAGTAGTCCCCAGGGGCAACCCTACGAGCAGTACTTC
NA | NA | TRBJ2-2 | TRBV5-4 | CASSRGPPDTGELFF | TGTGCCAGCAGCCGCGGGCCTCCTGACACCGGGGAGCTGTTTTTT
medium-sized | NA | TRBJ1-2 | TRBV5-1 | CASSLADRQEYGYTF | TGCGCCAGCAGCTTGGCCGATCGACAGGAGTACGGCTACACCTTC
NA | TRBD1 | TRBJ1-6 | TRBV9 | CASSGAGTGKNAPLHF | TGTGCCAGCAGCGGGGCCGGGACAGGGAAAAATGCACCCCTCCACTTT
NA | NA | TRBJ1-2 | TRBV5-1 | CASSLEGAAGYTF | TGCGCCAGCAGCTTGGAAGGGGCCGCTGGCTACACCTTC
NA | NA | TRBJ2-5 | TRBV7-3 | CASSSSGEETQYF | TGTGCCAGCAGCTCATCAGGGGAGGAGACCCAGTACTTC
NA | NA | TRBJ1-2 | TRBV11-2 | CASSLDTWGYTF | TGTGCCAGCAGCTTAGATACCTGGGGCTACACCTTC
NA | NA | TRBJ1-1 | TRBV25-1 | CASSTQGRGTEAFF | TGTGCCAGCAGCACACAGGGAAGGGGCACTGAAGCTTTCTTT
NA | NA | TRBJ2-1 | TRBV5-6 | CASSPYASSYNEQFF | TGTGCCAGCAGCCCCTACGCCAGCTCCTACAATGAGCAGTTCTTC
NA | TRBD2 | TRBJ2-1 | TRBV29-1 | CSVGDRFLAGHNEQFF | TGCAGCGTGGGCGACCGATTCCTAGCGGGTCACAATGAGCAGTTCTTC
NA | NA | TRBJ2-6 | TRBV5-5 | CASSLVPGGYSGANVLTF | TGTGCCAGCAGCTTGGTCCCAGGTGGGTACTCTGGGGCCAACGTCCTGACTTTC
NA | NA | TRBJ2-3 | TRBV2 | CASRLGTDTQYF | TGTGCCAGCAGGCTGGGCACAGATACGCAGTATTTT
NA | TRBD1 | TRBJ2-7 | TRBV7-9 | CASSLRGQGLYEQYF | TGTGCCAGCAGCCTCCGGGGACAGGGCCTCTACGAGCAGTACTTC
NA | NA | TRBJ1-4 | TRBV11-2 | CASSLVGNRMIEKLFF | TGTGCCAGCAGCTTAGTCGGTAACAGGATGATTGAAAAACTGTTTTTT
NA | NA | TRBJ2-7 | TRBV30 | CAWGNAYGQAYEQYF | TGTGCCTGGGGGAATGCCTACGGGCAGGCCTACGAGCAGTACTTC
few | NA | TRBJ2-7 | TRBV5-1 | CASSLVPQSSYEQYF | TGCGCCAGCAGCTTGGTACCCCAGAGCTCCTACGAGCAGTACTTC
NA | TRBD2 | TRBJ2-7 | TRBV10-3 | CAISDLAGVYEQYF | TGTGCCATCAGTGATCTAGCGGGAGTTTACGAGCAGTACTTC
NA | TRBD1 | TRBJ1-2 | TRBV7-9 | CASSLDRVGYTF | TGTGCCAGCAGTCTGGACAGGGTGGGCTACACCTTC
NA | TRBD2 | TRBJ2-7 | TRBV10-2 | CASRIKLAGGPKYF | TGCGCCAGCAGGATAAAATTAGCGGGAGGTCCAAAGTACTTC
NA | NA | TRBJ1-2 | TRBV28 | CASSPLTVYGYTF | TGTGCCAGCAGTCCACTCACGGTCTATGGCTACACCTTC
few | TRBD1 | TRBJ2-7 | TRBV5-1 | CASSSTGGSYEQYF | TGCGCCAGCAGCTCCACAGGGGGGTCCTACGAGCAGTACTTC
NA | TRBD1 | TRBJ1-1 | TRBV15 | CATSRSGQGAEAFF | TGTGCCACCAGCAGATCCGGACAGGGGGCTGAAGCTTTCTTT
few | NA | TRBJ2-3 | TRBV5-5 | CASSSTLGTAGTDTQYF | TGTGCCAGCAGCTCCACGCTCGGGACCGCCGGCACAGATACGCAGTATTTT
medium-sized | NA | TRBJ1-5 | TRBV5-6 | CASSFSAGRGQPQHF | TGTGCCAGCAGCTTTTCAGCGGGGCGCGGGCAGCCCCAGCATTTT
NA | NA | TRBJ1-3 | TRBV6-5 | CASSRSSGNTIYF | TGTGCCAGCAGCCGGAGCTCTGGAAACACCATATATTTT
NA | NA | TRBJ2-3 | TRBV7-9 | CASSLMDSHTQYF | TGTGCCAGCAGCTTGATGGACAGTCATACGCAGTATTTT
NA | TRBD2 | TRBJ2-1 | TRBV7-3 | CASSLSGSGRQNEQFF | TGTGCCAGCAGCTTAAGCGGTAGCGGGAGGCAAAATGAGCAGTTCTTC
NA | NA | TRBJ1-3 | TRBV7-3 | CASSPSAGGNTIYF | TGTGCCAGCTCCCCATCCGCGGGTGGAAACACCATATATTTT
NA | NA | TRBJ1-4 | TRBV6-6 | CASRKTGQEKLFF | TGTGCCAGCAGAAAAACAGGGCAGGAAAAACTGTTTTTT
NA | NA | TRBJ2-1 | TRBV5-1 | CASSLKDRYNEQFF | TGCGCCAGCAGCTTGAAGGACAGATACAATGAGCAGTTCTTC
NA | TRBD1 | TRBJ1-2 | TRBV2 | CASSGGDSSYGYTF | TGTGCCAGCAGTGGAGGGGACAGCAGCTATGGCTACACCTTC
NA | TRBD1 | TRBJ2-5 | TRBV11-3 | CASSKGQGAGTQYF | TGTGCCAGCAGCAAGGGACAGGGGGCAGGGACCCAGTACTTC
few | NA | TRBJ1-1 | TRBV6-1 | CASSEVPGADTEAFF | TGTGCCAGCAGTGAAGTTCCGGGGGCGGACACTGAAGCTTTCTTT
NA | TRBD1 | TRBJ1-4 | TRBV5-1 | CASSSQTGVFATNEKLFF | TGCGCCAGCAGCTCCCAGACAGGGGTTTTTGCAACTAATGAAAAACTGTTTTTT
NA | NA | TRBJ2-6 | TRBV6-4 | CASARDSGANVLTF | TGTGCCAGCGCTAGGGACTCTGGGGCCAACGTCCTGACTTTC